This record covers a single T cell receptor beta chain. Sequencing was performed with immunoSEQ multiplex PCR; in TCRdb, only in-frame clones are kept and a portion is missing. Of approximately 91,000 clones in the sample, about 90% were seen once. This sample was taken from a study of blood T cell repertoires in COVID-19. From germline, CDR1 is MNHEY and CDR2 SVGAGI. V was pared by 1 base and J by 0 bases, with 9 bases between. This CDR3 spans 15 amino acids. This TCR was sampled from an older man with acute or convalescent COVID-19. The chain recombines TRBV6-5 with TRBJ1-1; D may be TRBD1 (5 bases). The material sequenced was peripheral blood. CDR3 region: CASSYLGPMNTEAFF. CDR3 nucleotides: TGTGCCAGCAGTTACTTGGGGCCGATGAACACTGAAGCTTTCTTT.